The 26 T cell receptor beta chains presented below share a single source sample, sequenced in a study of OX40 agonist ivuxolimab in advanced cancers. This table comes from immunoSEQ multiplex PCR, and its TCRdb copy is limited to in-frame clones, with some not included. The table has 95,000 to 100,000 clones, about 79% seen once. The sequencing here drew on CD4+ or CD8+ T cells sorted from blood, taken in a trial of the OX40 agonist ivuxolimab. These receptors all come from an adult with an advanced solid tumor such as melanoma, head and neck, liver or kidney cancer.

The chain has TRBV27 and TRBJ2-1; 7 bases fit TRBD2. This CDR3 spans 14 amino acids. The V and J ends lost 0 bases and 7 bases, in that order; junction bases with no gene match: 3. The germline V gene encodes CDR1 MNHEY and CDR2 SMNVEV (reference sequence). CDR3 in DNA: TGTGCCAGCAGTTTATCGGGGGGGTTTAATGAGCAGTTCTTC. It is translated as CASSLSGGFNEQFF.

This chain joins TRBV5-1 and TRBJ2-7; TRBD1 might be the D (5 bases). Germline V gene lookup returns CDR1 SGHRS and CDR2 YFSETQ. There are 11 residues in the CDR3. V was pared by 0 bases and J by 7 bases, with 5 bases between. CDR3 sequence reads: CASSLAGEQYF. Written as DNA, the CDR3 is TGCGCCAGCAGCTTGGCAGGGGAGCAGTACTTC.

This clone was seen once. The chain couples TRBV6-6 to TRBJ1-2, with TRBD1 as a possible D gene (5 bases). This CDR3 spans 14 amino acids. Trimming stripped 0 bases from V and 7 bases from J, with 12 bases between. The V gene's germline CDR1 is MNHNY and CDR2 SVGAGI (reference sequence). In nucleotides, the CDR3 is TGTGCCAGCAGTTACTCGACGGGGGTTGCTGGCTACACCTTC. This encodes CASSYSTGVAGYTF.

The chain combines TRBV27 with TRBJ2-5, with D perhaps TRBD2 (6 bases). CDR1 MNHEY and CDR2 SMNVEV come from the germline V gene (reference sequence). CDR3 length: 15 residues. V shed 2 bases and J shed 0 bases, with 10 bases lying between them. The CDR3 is CASSLLARYQETQYF. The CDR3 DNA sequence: TGTGCCAGCAGTTTACTAGCGAGGTACCAAGAGACCCAGTACTTC.

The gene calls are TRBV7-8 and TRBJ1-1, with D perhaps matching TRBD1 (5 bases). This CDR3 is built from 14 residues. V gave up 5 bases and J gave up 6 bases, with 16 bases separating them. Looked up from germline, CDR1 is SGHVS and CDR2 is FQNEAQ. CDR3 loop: CASSPIRAWAEAFF. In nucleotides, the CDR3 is TGTGCCAGCAGCCCGATCAGGGCCTGGGCTGAAGCTTTCTTT.

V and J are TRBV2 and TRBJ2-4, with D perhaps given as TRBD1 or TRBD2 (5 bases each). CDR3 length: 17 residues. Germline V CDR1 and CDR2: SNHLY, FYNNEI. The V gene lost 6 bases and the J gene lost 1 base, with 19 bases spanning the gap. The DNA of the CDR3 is TGTGCCAGCAGACGGAACTGGGGGAGCTGGGCCAAAAACATTCAGTACTTC. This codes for CASRRNWGSWAKNIQYF. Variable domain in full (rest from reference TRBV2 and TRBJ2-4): EPEVTQTPSHQVTQMGQEVILRCVPISNHLYFYWYRQILGQKVEFLVSFYNNEISEKSEIFDDQFSVERPDGSNFTLKIRSTKLEDSAMYFCASRRNWGSWAKNIQYFGAGTRLSVL.

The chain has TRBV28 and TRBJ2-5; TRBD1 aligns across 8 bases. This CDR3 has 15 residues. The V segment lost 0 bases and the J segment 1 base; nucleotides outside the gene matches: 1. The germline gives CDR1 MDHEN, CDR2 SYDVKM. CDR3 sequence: CASSLWGQVQETQYF. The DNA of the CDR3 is TGTGCCAGCAGTTTATGGGGACAGGTCCAAGAGACCCAGTACTTC.

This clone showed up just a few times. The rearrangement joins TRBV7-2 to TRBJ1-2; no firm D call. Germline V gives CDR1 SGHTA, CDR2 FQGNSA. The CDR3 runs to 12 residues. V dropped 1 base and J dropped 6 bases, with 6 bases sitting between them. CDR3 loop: CASSLDLDGYTF. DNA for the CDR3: TGTGCCAGCAGCTTAGATTTGGATGGCTACACCTTC. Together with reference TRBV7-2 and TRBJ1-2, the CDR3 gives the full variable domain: GAGVSQSPSNKVTEKGKDVELRCDPISGHTALYWYRQSLGQGLEFLIYFQGNSAPDKSGLPSDRFSAERTGGSVSTLTIQRTQQEDSAVYLCASSLDLDGYTFGSGTRLTVV.

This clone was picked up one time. The CDR3, as DNA: TGTGCCAGCAGTATTCAGGGGGCGACCACTGAAGCTTTCTTT. Its protein product is CASSIQGATTEAFF. The J gene is TRBJ1-1, the V gene TRBV2; the match to TRBD1 covers 8 bases. V lost 5 bases to trimming and J lost 4 bases; unmatched junction nucleotides: 6. The CDR3 is 14 residues long. From germline, CDR1 is SNHLY and CDR2 FYNNEI.

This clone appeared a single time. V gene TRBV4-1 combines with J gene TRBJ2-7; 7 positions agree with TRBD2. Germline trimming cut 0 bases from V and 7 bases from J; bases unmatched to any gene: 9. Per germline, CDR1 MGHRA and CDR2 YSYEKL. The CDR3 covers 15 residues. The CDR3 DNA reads TGCGCCAGCAGCCAAGATCGTATACTAGCGCGGGAGCAGTACTTC. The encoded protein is CASSQDRILAREQYF.

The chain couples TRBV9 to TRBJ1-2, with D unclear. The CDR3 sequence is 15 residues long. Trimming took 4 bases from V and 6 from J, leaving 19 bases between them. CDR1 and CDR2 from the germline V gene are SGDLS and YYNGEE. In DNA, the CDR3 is TGTGCCAGCAGCACGACCGGGCGGACTCTGGATGGCTACACCTTC. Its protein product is CASSTTGRTLDGYTF.

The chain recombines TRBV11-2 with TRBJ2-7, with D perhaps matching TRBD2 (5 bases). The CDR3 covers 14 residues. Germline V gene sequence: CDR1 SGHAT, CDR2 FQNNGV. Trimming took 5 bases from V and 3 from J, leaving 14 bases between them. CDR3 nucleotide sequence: TGTGCCAGCAGCGACATTGGGGAGCTCTACGAGCAGTACTTC. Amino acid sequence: CASSDIGELYEQYF.

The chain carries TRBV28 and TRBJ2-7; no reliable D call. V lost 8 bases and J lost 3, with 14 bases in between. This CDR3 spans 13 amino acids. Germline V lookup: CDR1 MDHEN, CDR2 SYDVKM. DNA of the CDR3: TGTGCCAGCTCTTGGGCCACCAACTACGAGCAGTACTTC. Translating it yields CASSWATNYEQYF.

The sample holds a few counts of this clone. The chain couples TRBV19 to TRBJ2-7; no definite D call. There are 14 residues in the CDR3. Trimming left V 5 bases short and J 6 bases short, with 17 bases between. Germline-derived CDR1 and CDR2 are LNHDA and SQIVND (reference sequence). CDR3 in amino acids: CASSRDPNPREQYF. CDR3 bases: TGTGCCAGTAGTCGCGACCCGAACCCCCGCGAGCAGTACTTC.

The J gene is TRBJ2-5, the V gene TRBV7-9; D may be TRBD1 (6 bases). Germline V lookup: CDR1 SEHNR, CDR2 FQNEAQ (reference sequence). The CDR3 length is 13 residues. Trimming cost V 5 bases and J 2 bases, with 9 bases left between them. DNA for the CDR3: TGTGCCAGCAGCCCCGGACAGCAAGAGACCCAGTACTTC. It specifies CASSPGQQETQYF.

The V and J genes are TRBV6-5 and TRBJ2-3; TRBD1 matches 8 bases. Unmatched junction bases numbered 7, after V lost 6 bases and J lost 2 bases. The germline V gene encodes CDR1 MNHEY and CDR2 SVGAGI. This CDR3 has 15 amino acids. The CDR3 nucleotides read TGTGCCAGCAGGGAGGACAGGGATTACACAGATACGCAGTATTTT. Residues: CASREDRDYTDTQYF.

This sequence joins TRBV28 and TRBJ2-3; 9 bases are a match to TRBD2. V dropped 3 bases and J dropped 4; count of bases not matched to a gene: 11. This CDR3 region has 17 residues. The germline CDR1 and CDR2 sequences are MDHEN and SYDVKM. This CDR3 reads CASSLMGRGGFADTQYF. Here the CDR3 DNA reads TGTGCCAGCAGTTTGATGGGGCGGGGGGGCTTTGCAGATACGCAGTATTTT.

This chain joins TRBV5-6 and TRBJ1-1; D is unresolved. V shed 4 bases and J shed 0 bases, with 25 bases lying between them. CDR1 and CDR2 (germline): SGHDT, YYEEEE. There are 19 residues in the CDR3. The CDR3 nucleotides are TGTGCCAGCAGCCCTGGAATTCGGGGTGCTCATACTTTGAACACTGAAGCTTTCTTT. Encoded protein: CASSPGIRGAHTLNTEAFF.

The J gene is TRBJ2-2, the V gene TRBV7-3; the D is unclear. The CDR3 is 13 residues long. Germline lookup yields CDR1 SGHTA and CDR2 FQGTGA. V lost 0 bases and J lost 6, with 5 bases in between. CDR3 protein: CASSLTGSGELFF. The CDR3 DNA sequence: TGTGCCAGCAGCTTAACGGGGTCCGGGGAGCTGTTTTTT.

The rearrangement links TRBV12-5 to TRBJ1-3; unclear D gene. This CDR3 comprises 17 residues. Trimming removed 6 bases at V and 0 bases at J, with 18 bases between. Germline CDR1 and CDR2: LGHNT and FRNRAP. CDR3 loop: CASGKPDDMISGNTIYF. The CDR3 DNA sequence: TGTGCTAGTGGAAAACCGGACGACATGATCTCTGGAAACACCATATATTTT.

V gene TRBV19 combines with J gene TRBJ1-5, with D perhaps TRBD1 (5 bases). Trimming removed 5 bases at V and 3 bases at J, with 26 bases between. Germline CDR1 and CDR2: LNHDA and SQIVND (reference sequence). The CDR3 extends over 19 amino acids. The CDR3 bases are TGTGCCAGTAGTCCCATAGCGGGGCGCAGGGCCGCCCACAATCAGCCCCAGCATTTT. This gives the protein CASSPIAGRRAAHNQPQHF.

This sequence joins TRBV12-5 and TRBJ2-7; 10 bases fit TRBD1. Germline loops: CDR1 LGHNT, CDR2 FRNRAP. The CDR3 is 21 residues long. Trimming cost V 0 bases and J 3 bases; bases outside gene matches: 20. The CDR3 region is CASGLVPLSGTGEHYYYEQYF. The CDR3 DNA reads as TGTGCTAGTGGTTTGGTACCCCTATCCGGGACAGGGGAACACTACTACTACGAGCAGTACTTC.

For the CDR3, the DNA is TGTGCCAGCAGTTACGGCCAAAACAATGAGCAGTTCTTC. This sequence encodes CASSYGQNNEQFF. The V gene is TRBV6-5, the J gene TRBJ2-1; D remains ambiguous. Looked up from germline, CDR1 is MNHEY and CDR2 is SVGAGI. The CDR3 is 13 amino acids. The V end was cut by 2 bases, the J end by 5 bases, with 7 bases between.

The CDR3 spells CASSLGLVGTEAFF. As DNA, the CDR3 is TGTGCCAGCAGCTTAGGGCTGGTGGGCACTGAAGCTTTCTTT. The chain employs TRBV5-5 and TRBJ1-1; D unresolved. The CDR3 runs to 14 residues. Per germline, CDR1 SGHKS and CDR2 YYEKEE (reference sequence). V dropped 2 bases and J dropped 4 bases, with 12 bases sitting between them. Drawing the rest from reference TRBV5-5 and TRBJ1-1, the complete variable domain is DAGVTQSPTHLIKTRGQQVTLRCSPISGHKSVSWYQQVLGQGPQFIFQYYEKEERGRGNFPDRFSARQFPNYSSELNVNALLLGDSALYLCASSLGLVGTEAFFGQGTRLTVV.

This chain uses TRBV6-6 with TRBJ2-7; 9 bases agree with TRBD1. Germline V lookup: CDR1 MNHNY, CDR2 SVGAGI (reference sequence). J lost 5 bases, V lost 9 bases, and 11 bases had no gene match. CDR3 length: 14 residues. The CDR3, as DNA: TGTGCCAGTACCCGCGGGACAGGGATTCACGAGCAGTACTTC. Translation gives CASTRGTGIHEQYF.

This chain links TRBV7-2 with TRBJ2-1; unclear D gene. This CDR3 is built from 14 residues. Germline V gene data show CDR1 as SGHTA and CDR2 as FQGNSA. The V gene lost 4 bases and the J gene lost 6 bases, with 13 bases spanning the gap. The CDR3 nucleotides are TGTGCCAGCAGCTCCTCTAGAATCGGCAATGAGCAGTTCTTC. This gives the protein CASSSSRIGNEQFF.